This is a list of T cell receptor beta chains from one sample in a study of CD8 T cells in Susac syndrome. TCRdb recomputed calls from the immunoSEQ multiplex PCR reads with MiXCR, one row per CDR3 protein. Among a few hundred thousand distinct CDR3 sequences listed, 90% to 95% were seen once. Sequencing was carried out using CD8+ T cells from PBMCs. The receptors derive from a human donor with multiple sclerosis. Each CDR3 is given with its conserved first and last residue. D genes are given only for firm matches. Expanded clones get a size class; other rows say once, few or many, or leave the size out.

cdr3_nt: TGTGCCAGCAGCCCACTAGACCAAGAGACCCAGTACTTC
cdr3_aa: CASSPLDQETQYF
j_call: TRBJ2-5
v_call: TRBV11-1
d_call: NA
clone_size: NA

cdr3_nt: TGTGCCAGCAGTTTAGAAGTGGTTGCAGGTTATACCGGGGAGCTGTTTTTT
cdr3_aa: CASSLEVVAGYTGELFF
j_call: TRBJ2-2
v_call: TRBV27
d_call: NA
clone_size: NA

cdr3_nt: TGTGCCACCAGCACTTGGGACTCGGCGGGAGATACGCAGTATTTT
cdr3_aa: CATSTWDSAGDTQYF
j_call: TRBJ2-3
v_call: TRBV15
d_call: NA
clone_size: NA

cdr3_nt: TGTGCCAGCAGCCCCGGGACAGGGGTCTTGGGGCAGTACTTC
cdr3_aa: CASSPGTGVLGQYF
j_call: TRBJ2-7
v_call: TRBV5-4
d_call: TRBD1
clone_size: NA

cdr3_nt: TGTGCCACCGAGGAACGAGGAGAGGCCGGGGAGCTGTTTTTT
cdr3_aa: CATEERGEAGELFF
j_call: TRBJ2-2
v_call: TRBV24-1
d_call: NA
clone_size: once

cdr3_nt: TGTGCCAGCAGCTCGACAGGGGATAACTATGGCTACACCTTC
cdr3_aa: CASSSTGDNYGYTF
j_call: TRBJ1-2
v_call: TRBV13
d_call: TRBD1
clone_size: NA

cdr3_nt: TGTGCCAGCAGCCTCTTGGTGGGCGGTGAAGCTTTCTTT
cdr3_aa: CASSLLVGGEAFF
j_call: TRBJ1-1
v_call: TRBV7-9
d_call: NA
clone_size: NA

cdr3_nt: TGTGCCAGCAGTTACTCCGTCCCTGGGGGCACTGAAGCTTTCTTT
cdr3_aa: CASSYSVPGGTEAFF
j_call: TRBJ1-1
v_call: TRBV6-5
d_call: NA
clone_size: NA

cdr3_nt: TGTGCCAGCGGGGTCCGTGAGCAGTTCTTC
cdr3_aa: CASGVREQFF
j_call: TRBJ2-1
v_call: TRBV2
d_call: NA
clone_size: NA

cdr3_nt: TGTGCCAGCAGCCTGGGGTATGGCACAGATACGCAGTATTTT
cdr3_aa: CASSLGYGTDTQYF
j_call: TRBJ2-3
v_call: TRBV5-6
d_call: NA
clone_size: NA

cdr3_nt: TGTGCCAGCAAGGAGGAGGAGGGTAGTGAGCAGTACTTC
cdr3_aa: CASKEEEGSEQYF
j_call: TRBJ2-7
v_call: TRBV6-5
d_call: NA
clone_size: few

cdr3_nt: TGTGCCAGCAGTCCCCGGCCAGGGGAGAGTAGAAACATTCAGTACTTC
cdr3_aa: CASSPRPGESRNIQYF
j_call: TRBJ2-4
v_call: TRBV12-3/TRBV12-4
d_call: NA
clone_size: NA

cdr3_nt: TGTGCCAGCAGCTTGCAGGGGACTAACTATGGCTACACCTTC
cdr3_aa: CASSLQGTNYGYTF
j_call: TRBJ1-2
v_call: TRBV5-4
d_call: NA
clone_size: few

cdr3_nt: TGTGCCAGCAGCCAAGATCGGCCTAGCGGGATGTACCTCTCCTACGAGCAGTACTTC
cdr3_aa: CASSQDRPSGMYLSYEQYF
j_call: TRBJ2-7
v_call: TRBV3-1
d_call: TRBD2
clone_size: NA

cdr3_nt: TGTGCCATCAAGCCTACCTTTTTGGCAGACGAAGCTTTCTTT
cdr3_aa: CAIKPTFLADEAFF
j_call: TRBJ1-1
v_call: TRBV10-3
d_call: NA
clone_size: NA

cdr3_nt: TGTGCCAGCCGTCCCGGGACTAACTATGGCTACACCTTC
cdr3_aa: CASRPGTNYGYTF
j_call: TRBJ1-2
v_call: TRBV12-3/TRBV12-4
d_call: NA
clone_size: NA

cdr3_nt: TGTGCCAGTAGTCCCGGGACAGGGTACTACGAGCAGTACTTC
cdr3_aa: CASSPGTGYYEQYF
j_call: TRBJ2-7
v_call: TRBV19
d_call: TRBD1
clone_size: NA

cdr3_nt: TGTGCCAGCAGCGCGGACATTCTGGGTGGCTACACCTTC
cdr3_aa: CASSADILGGYTF
j_call: TRBJ1-2
v_call: TRBV7-9
d_call: NA
clone_size: NA

cdr3_nt: TGTGCCAGCAGTTACTCAGGGGGGCCCCAGCATTTT
cdr3_aa: CASSYSGGPQHF
j_call: TRBJ1-5
v_call: TRBV6-2/TRBV6-3
d_call: NA
clone_size: NA

cdr3_nt: TGTGCCTGGGAGGGACAAGAGAACACCGGGGAGCTGTTTTTT
cdr3_aa: CAWEGQENTGELFF
j_call: TRBJ2-2
v_call: TRBV30
d_call: NA
clone_size: once

cdr3_nt: TGCAGCGTTTCGACAGGGGGCGGTGAGGATCAGCCCCAGCATTTT
cdr3_aa: CSVSTGGGEDQPQHF
j_call: TRBJ1-5
v_call: TRBV29-1
d_call: TRBD1
clone_size: NA

cdr3_nt: TGTGCCACCAGCAGAGCCTCGTCCGGCAGGGCCAACTCACCCCTCCACTTT
cdr3_aa: CATSRASSGRANSPLHF
j_call: TRBJ1-6
v_call: TRBV15
d_call: NA
clone_size: once

cdr3_nt: TGTGCCAGCAGCCCCCCGGGACAAAATCAGCCCCAGCATTTT
cdr3_aa: CASSPPGQNQPQHF
j_call: TRBJ1-5
v_call: TRBV7-8
d_call: NA
clone_size: NA

cdr3_nt: TGTGCCAGCAGCACAAACAGGGACCCCTCTGGAAACACCATATATTTT
cdr3_aa: CASSTNRDPSGNTIYF
j_call: TRBJ1-3
v_call: TRBV7-6
d_call: NA
clone_size: once

cdr3_nt: TGTGCCACCAGTGATTTGGACACAGATACGCAGTATTTT
cdr3_aa: CATSDLDTDTQYF
j_call: TRBJ2-3
v_call: TRBV24-1
d_call: NA
clone_size: NA

cdr3_nt: TGTGCCAGCCGTAAAGATCTCGACACCTTCTCCTACGAGCAGTACTTC
cdr3_aa: CASRKDLDTFSYEQYF
j_call: TRBJ2-7
v_call: TRBV6-1
d_call: NA
clone_size: once

cdr3_nt: TGTGCCAGCAGCTTGGCCTCGAGGGGTTTCACAGATACGCAGTATTTT
cdr3_aa: CASSLASRGFTDTQYF
j_call: TRBJ2-3
v_call: TRBV5-6
d_call: NA
clone_size: NA

cdr3_nt: TGTGCCAGCAGTCTCGCGGGACAGGGAGGGGGGGAGCCCCAGCATTTT
cdr3_aa: CASSLAGQGGGEPQHF
j_call: TRBJ1-5
v_call: TRBV12-3/TRBV12-4
d_call: TRBD1
clone_size: NA

cdr3_nt: TGCAGCGTAGCCTCCGGGACAGCCCACACTGAAGCTTTCTTT
cdr3_aa: CSVASGTAHTEAFF
j_call: TRBJ1-1
v_call: TRBV29-1
d_call: TRBD1
clone_size: NA

cdr3_nt: TGTGCCAGCATTACAGATACGCAGTATTTT
cdr3_aa: CASITDTQYF
j_call: TRBJ2-3
v_call: TRBV21-1
d_call: NA
clone_size: NA

cdr3_nt: TGCGCCAGCAGCCCCGGGACAGGGGTCGTGAACACTGAAGCTTTCTTT
cdr3_aa: CASSPGTGVVNTEAFF
j_call: TRBJ1-1
v_call: TRBV4-1
d_call: TRBD1
clone_size: NA

cdr3_nt: TGTGCCAGCAGCCTCATAAATTCCCCCCTCCACTTT
cdr3_aa: CASSLINSPLHF
j_call: TRBJ1-6
v_call: TRBV7-9
d_call: NA
clone_size: NA

cdr3_nt: TGTGCCAGCAGTTTGGGGCAGGGTGGGCAGCCCCAGCATTTT
cdr3_aa: CASSLGQGGQPQHF
j_call: TRBJ1-5
v_call: TRBV12-3/TRBV12-4
d_call: NA
clone_size: NA

cdr3_nt: TGCAGCGTTGCTGAGACTAATCCCTACGAGCAGTACTTC
cdr3_aa: CSVAETNPYEQYF
j_call: TRBJ2-7
v_call: TRBV29-1
d_call: NA
clone_size: NA

cdr3_nt: TGTGCCAGCAGTTTATCGGAGGACTACGAGCAGTACTTC
cdr3_aa: CASSLSEDYEQYF
j_call: TRBJ2-7
v_call: TRBV27
d_call: NA
clone_size: NA

cdr3_nt: TGTGCCAGCAGCTTAGGATGGGGGGGAAGAACTGAAGCTTTCTTT
cdr3_aa: CASSLGWGGRTEAFF
j_call: TRBJ1-1
v_call: TRBV13
d_call: NA
clone_size: NA

cdr3_nt: TGTGCCAGCAGCTTTGGCCTCGGCCCGGGGGAGACCCAGTACTTC
cdr3_aa: CASSFGLGPGETQYF
j_call: TRBJ2-5
v_call: TRBV11-2
d_call: NA
clone_size: NA

cdr3_nt: TGTGCCAGCAGTGTAGGCCCCCTTCAGGCTGGGGCCAACGTCCTGACTTTC
cdr3_aa: CASSVGPLQAGANVLTF
j_call: TRBJ2-6
v_call: TRBV2
d_call: NA
clone_size: NA

cdr3_nt: TGTGCCAGCAGTTTTCAGGGGGCTAGCGGTAATGAGCAGTTCTTC
cdr3_aa: CASSFQGASGNEQFF
j_call: TRBJ2-1
v_call: TRBV27
d_call: NA
clone_size: NA

cdr3_nt: TGTGCCAGCAGGGGGAACTACTACAATGAGCAGTTCTTC
cdr3_aa: CASRGNYYNEQFF
j_call: TRBJ2-1
v_call: TRBV12-3/TRBV12-4
d_call: NA
clone_size: few

cdr3_nt: TGTGCCAGCAGCGTAGAGGGACAGGGCTACGAGCAGTACTTC
cdr3_aa: CASSVEGQGYEQYF
j_call: TRBJ2-7
v_call: TRBV9
d_call: TRBD1
clone_size: NA

cdr3_nt: TGTGCTAGTGGTTCCCCGGACAGGACGGTTTTCTTT
cdr3_aa: CASGSPDRTVFF
j_call: TRBJ1-1
v_call: TRBV12-5
d_call: TRBD1
clone_size: once

cdr3_nt: TGTGCCAGTAGTGACGCTTCCTACGAGCAGTACTTC
cdr3_aa: CASSDASYEQYF
j_call: TRBJ2-7
v_call: TRBV19
d_call: NA
clone_size: NA

cdr3_nt: TGTGCCAGCAGCCGAGCCGGACAAGGTTTGAATGAAAAACTGTTTTTT
cdr3_aa: CASSRAGQGLNEKLFF
j_call: TRBJ1-4
v_call: TRBV7-9
d_call: NA
clone_size: NA

cdr3_nt: TGTGCCAGCAGCCCCGGCCCGCAGAACAATCAGCCCCAGCATTTT
cdr3_aa: CASSPGPQNNQPQHF
j_call: TRBJ1-5
v_call: TRBV7-8
d_call: NA
clone_size: NA

cdr3_nt: TGTGCCAGCAGTCGACAGGGAAACACCATATATTTT
cdr3_aa: CASSRQGNTIYF
j_call: TRBJ1-3
v_call: TRBV12-3/TRBV12-4
d_call: NA
clone_size: NA

cdr3_nt: TGTGCCAGCCTGGCGGGAACCGGGGAGCTGTTTTTT
cdr3_aa: CASLAGTGELFF
j_call: TRBJ2-2
v_call: TRBV27
d_call: NA
clone_size: once

cdr3_nt: TGTGCCTGGAGTGTACTCAACAATGAGCAGTTCTTC
cdr3_aa: CAWSVLNNEQFF
j_call: TRBJ2-1
v_call: TRBV30
d_call: NA
clone_size: NA

cdr3_nt: TGTGCCAGCAGTTTGTCGAGACCCTACGAGCAGTACTTC
cdr3_aa: CASSLSRPYEQYF
j_call: TRBJ2-7
v_call: TRBV27
d_call: NA
clone_size: NA

cdr3_nt: TGTGCCAGCAGTTTACTGGCGGGAGGCCCAGATACGCAGTATTTT
cdr3_aa: CASSLLAGGPDTQYF
j_call: TRBJ2-3
v_call: TRBV27
d_call: TRBD2
clone_size: once

cdr3_nt: TGTGCCAGCTCCGGACAGGGGACCTACGAGCAGTACTTC
cdr3_aa: CASSGQGTYEQYF
j_call: TRBJ2-7
v_call: TRBV27
d_call: TRBD1
clone_size: NA

cdr3_nt: TGTGCCAGTCGGGACACGGCCCAAGAGACCCAGTACTTC
cdr3_aa: CASRDTAQETQYF
j_call: TRBJ2-5
v_call: TRBV19
d_call: NA
clone_size: NA

cdr3_nt: TGTGCCAGCTCACCACGTCCACGTCGGGGGGAGGAAAACACCGGGGAGCTGTTTTTT
cdr3_aa: CASSPRPRRGEENTGELFF
j_call: TRBJ2-2
v_call: TRBV18
d_call: TRBD2
clone_size: NA

cdr3_nt: TGTGCCAGCAGTAGGGGAACCAGCACCGGGGAGCTGTTTTTT
cdr3_aa: CASSRGTSTGELFF
j_call: TRBJ2-2
v_call: TRBV6-2/TRBV6-3
d_call: NA
clone_size: NA

cdr3_nt: TGTGCCAGCAGGTGGACAATTTACACTGAAGCTTTCTTT
cdr3_aa: CASRWTIYTEAFF
j_call: TRBJ1-1
v_call: TRBV2
d_call: NA
clone_size: NA